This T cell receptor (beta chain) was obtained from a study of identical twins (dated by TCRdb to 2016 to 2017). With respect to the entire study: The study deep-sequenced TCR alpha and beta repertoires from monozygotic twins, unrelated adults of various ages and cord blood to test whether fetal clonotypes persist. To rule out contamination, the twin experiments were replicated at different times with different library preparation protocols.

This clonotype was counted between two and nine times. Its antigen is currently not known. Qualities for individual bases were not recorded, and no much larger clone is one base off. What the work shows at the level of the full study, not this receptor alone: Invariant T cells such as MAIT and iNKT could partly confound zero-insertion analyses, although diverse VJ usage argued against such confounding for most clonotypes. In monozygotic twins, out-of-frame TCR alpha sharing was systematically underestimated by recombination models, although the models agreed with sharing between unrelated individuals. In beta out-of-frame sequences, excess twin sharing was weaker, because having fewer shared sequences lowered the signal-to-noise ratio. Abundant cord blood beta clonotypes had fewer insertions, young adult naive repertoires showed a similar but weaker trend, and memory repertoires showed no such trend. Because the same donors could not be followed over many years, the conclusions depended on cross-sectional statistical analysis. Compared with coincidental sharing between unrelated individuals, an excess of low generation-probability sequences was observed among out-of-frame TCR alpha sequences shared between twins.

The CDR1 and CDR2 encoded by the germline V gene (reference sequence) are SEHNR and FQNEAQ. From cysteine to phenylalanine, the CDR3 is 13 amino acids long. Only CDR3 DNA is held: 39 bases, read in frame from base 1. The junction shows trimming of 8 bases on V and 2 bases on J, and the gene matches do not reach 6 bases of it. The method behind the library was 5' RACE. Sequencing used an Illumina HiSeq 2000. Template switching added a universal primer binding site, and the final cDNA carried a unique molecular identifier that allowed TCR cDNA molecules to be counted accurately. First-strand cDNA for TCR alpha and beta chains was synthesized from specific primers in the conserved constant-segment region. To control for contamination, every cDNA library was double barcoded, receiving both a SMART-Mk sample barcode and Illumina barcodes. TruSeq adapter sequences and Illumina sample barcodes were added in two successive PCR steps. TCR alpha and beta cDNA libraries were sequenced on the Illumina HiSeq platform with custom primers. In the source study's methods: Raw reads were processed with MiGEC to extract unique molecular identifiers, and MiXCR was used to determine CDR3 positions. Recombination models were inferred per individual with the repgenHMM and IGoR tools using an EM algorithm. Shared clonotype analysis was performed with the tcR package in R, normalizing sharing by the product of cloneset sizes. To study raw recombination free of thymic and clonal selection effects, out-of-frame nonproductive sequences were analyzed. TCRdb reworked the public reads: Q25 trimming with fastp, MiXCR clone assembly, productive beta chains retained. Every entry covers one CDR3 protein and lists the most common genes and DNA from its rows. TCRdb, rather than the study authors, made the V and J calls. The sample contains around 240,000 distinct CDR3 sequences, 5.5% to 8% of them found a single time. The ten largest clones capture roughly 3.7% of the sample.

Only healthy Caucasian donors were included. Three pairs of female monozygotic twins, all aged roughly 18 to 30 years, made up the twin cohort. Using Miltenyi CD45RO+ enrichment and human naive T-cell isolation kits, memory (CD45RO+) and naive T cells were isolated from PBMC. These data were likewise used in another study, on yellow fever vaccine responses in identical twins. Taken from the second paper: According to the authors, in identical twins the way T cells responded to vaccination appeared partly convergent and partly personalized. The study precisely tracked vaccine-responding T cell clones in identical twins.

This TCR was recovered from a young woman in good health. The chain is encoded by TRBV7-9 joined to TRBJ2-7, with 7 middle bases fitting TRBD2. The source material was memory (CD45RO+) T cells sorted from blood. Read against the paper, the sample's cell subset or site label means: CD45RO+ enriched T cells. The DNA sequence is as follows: TGTGCCAGCTCGCGGGAGCTTCCCTACGAGCAGTACTTC. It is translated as CASSRELPYEQYF.